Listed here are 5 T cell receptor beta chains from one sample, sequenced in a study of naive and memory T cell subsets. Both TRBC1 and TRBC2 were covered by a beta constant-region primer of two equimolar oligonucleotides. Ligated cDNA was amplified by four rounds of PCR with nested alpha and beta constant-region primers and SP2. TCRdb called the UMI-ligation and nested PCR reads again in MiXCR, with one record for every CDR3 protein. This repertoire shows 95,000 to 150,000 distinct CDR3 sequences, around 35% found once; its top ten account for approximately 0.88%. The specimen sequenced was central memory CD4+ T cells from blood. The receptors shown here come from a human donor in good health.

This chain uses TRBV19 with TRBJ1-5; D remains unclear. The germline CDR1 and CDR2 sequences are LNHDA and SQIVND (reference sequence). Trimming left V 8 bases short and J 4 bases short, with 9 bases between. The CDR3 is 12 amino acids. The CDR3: CASGDLNQPQHF. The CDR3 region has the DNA TGTGCCAGTGGAGACTTAAATCAGCCCCAGCATTTT.

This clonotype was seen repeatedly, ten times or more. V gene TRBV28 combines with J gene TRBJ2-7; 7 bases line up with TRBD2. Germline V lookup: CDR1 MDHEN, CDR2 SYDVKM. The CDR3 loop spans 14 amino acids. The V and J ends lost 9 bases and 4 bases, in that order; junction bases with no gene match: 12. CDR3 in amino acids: CASGSGGSIYEQYF. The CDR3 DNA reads TGTGCCAGTGGGAGCGGCGGGAGTATATACGAGCAGTACTTC.

Here the CDR3 reads CSARIPGGPGELFF. DNA for the CDR3: TGCAGTGCAAGGATTCCGGGAGGGCCCGGGGAGCTGTTTTTT. The chain employs TRBV20-1 and TRBJ2-2; TRBD2 aligns across 8 bases. From germline, CDR1 is DFQATT and CDR2 SNEGSKA (reference sequence). There are 14 residues in the CDR3. With 6 bases clipped from V and 6 bases from J, the junction kept 9 bases outside the gene matches.

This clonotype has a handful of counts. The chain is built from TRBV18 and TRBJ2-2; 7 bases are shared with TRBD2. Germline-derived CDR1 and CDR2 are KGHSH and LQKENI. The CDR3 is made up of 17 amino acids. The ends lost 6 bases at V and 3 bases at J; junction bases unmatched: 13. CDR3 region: CASSSKEKGRDTGELFF. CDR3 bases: TGTGCCAGCTCGTCAAAGGAGAAAGGGAGGGACACCGGGGAGCTGTTTTTT.

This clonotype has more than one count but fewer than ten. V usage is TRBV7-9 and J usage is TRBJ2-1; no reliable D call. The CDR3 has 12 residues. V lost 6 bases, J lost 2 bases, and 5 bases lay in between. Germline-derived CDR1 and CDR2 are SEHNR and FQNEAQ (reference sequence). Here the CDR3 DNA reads TGTGCCAGCAGATCGACCTACAATGAGCAGTTCTTC. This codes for CASRSTYNEQFF. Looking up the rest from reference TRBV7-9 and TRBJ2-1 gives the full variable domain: DTGVSQNPRHKITKRGQNVTFRCDPISEHNRLYWYRQTLGQGPEFLTYFQNEAQLEKSRLLSDRFSAERPKGSFSTLEIQRTEQGDSAMYLCASRSTYNEQFFGPGTRLTVL.